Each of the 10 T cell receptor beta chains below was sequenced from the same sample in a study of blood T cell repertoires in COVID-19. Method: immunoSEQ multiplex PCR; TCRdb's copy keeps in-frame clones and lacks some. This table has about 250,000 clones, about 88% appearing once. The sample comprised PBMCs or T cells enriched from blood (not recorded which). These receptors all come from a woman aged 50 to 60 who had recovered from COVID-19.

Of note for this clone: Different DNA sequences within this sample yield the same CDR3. The DNA of the CDR3 is TGTGCCAGCAGTTTATCAGGATCCCAAGAGACCCAGTACTTC. Its translation is CASSLSGSQETQYF. The genes are TRBV28 and TRBJ2-5; the D is unclear. Germline V gene sequence: CDR1 MDHEN, CDR2 SYDVKM. Trimming left V 1 base short and J 1 base short, with 7 bases between. The CDR3 has 14 amino acids.

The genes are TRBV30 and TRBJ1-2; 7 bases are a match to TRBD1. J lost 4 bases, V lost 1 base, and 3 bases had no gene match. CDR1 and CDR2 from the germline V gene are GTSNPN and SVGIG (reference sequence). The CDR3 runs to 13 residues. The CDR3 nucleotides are TGTGCCTGGAGTGCTAACAGGGGCTATGGCTACACCTTC. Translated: CAWSANRGYGYTF.

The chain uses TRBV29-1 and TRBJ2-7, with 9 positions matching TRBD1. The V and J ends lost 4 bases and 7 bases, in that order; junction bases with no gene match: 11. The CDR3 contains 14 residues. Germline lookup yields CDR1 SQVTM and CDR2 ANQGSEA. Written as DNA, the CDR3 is TGCAGCGTTGGAATGGACAGGGGAGTAAAAGAGCAGTACTTC. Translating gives CSVGMDRGVKEQYF.

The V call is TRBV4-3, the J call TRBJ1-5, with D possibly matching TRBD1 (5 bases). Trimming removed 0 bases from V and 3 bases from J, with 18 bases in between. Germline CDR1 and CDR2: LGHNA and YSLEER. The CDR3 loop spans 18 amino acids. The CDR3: CASSQDRILGVDNQPQHF. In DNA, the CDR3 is TGCGCCAGCAGCCAAGATCGAATCCTAGGGGTGGACAATCAGCCCCAGCATTTT.

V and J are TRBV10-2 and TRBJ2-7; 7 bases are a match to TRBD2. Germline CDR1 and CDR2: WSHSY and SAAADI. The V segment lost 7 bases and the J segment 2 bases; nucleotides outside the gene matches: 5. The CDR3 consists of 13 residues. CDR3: CASMLAAAYEQYF. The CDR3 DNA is TGCGCCAGCATGCTAGCGGCAGCCTACGAGCAGTACTTC.

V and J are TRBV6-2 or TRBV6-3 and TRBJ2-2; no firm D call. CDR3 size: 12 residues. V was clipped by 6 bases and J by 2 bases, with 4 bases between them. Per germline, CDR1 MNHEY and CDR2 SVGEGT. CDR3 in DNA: TGTGCCAGCAGCAGCAACACCGGGGAGCTGTTTTTT. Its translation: CASSSNTGELFF.

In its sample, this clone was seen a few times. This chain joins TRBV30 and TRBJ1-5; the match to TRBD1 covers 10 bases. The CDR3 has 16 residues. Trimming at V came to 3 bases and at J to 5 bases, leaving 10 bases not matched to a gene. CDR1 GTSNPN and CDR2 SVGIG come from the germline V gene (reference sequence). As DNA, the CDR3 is TGTGCCTGGAGGGACAGGGGGTATTCTAGTGATCAGCCCCAGCATTTT. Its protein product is CAWRDRGYSSDQPQHF.

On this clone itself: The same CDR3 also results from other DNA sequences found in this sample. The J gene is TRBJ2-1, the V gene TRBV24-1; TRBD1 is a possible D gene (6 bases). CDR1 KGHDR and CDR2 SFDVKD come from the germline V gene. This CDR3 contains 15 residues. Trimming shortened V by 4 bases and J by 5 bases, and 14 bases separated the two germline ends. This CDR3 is CATSDPGQGNNEQFF. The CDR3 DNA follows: TGTGCCACCAGTGACCCTGGCCAGGGGAACAATGAGCAGTTCTTC.

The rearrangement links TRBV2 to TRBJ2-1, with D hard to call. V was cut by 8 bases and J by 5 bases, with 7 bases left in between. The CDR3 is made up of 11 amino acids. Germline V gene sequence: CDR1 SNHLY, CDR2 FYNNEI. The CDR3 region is CASGDHNEQFF. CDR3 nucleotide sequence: TGTGCCAGCGGAGACCACAATGAGCAGTTCTTC.

CDR3 bases: TGTGCCAGCTCACCGACCACGGGACAGGGCTACGAGCAGTACTTC. Its translation: CASSPTTGQGYEQYF. The chain combines TRBV18 with TRBJ2-7, with TRBD1 matching 9 bases. The germline V gene has CDR1 KGHSH and CDR2 LQKENI. After removal of 3 bases from V and 3 bases from J, the junction contained 6 bases not matched to a gene. The CDR3 sequence is 15 residues long.